This TCR beta chain was sequenced during a study of blood T cell repertoires in COVID-19. Study overall: Some COVID-19 samples were acute and others convalescent; all came from the United States, Italy and Spain. T cells, B-cell-depleted T cells, or PBMCs supplied cDNA or gDNA.

As handled by the study authors: The authors estimated nucleated cell counts from reference gene primer amplification. Here immunoSEQ multiplex PCR was the method, and the copy in TCRdb shows in-frame clones only, minus some. V, J and clone size are taken as reported in that table, and D and trimming were inferred from the DNA itself. The profile shows 50,000 to 55,000 clones, 82% of them singletons. The Seattle site enrolled patients during active infection and followed them longitudinally. Germline V lookup: CDR1 LGHNA, CDR2 YNFKEQ. The CDR3 sequence is 16 residues long. The trim removed 1 base at V and 4 bases at J, leaving 9 bases unmatched.

Sequenced: peripheral blood. The chain carries TRBV4-2 and TRBJ1-2, with 7 bases identical to TRBD1. The sequence was collected from a man aged 80 or over with COVID-19, enrolled during active disease. The CDR3 DNA is TGTGCCAGCAGCCAAGGGAACCGGGGACAGTCCTATGGCTACACCTTC. Protein sequence: CASSQGNRGQSYGYTF.